This T cell receptor (beta chain) appears in the sequencing data of a study of blood T cell repertoires in COVID-19. Sequencing used immunoSEQ multiplex PCR; TCRdb keeps in-frame clones, though not all of them. Here the sample spans about 79,000 clones, roughly 90% being singletons. The V gene end was trimmed by 7 bases and the J gene end by 2 bases; junction bases not matched to a gene: 6. The CDR3 has 15 residues. Germline CDR1 and CDR2: MDHEN and SYDVKM. The rearrangement links TRBV28 to TRBJ2-2, with 8 bases that match TRBD1. Sequencing used peripheral blood. The receptor was derived from a man in his fifties or sixties with active COVID-19. The CDR3 loop reads CASKGQAINTGELFF. CDR3 nucleotide sequence: TGTGCCAGCAAGGGACAGGCCATCAACACCGGGGAGCTGTTTTTT.